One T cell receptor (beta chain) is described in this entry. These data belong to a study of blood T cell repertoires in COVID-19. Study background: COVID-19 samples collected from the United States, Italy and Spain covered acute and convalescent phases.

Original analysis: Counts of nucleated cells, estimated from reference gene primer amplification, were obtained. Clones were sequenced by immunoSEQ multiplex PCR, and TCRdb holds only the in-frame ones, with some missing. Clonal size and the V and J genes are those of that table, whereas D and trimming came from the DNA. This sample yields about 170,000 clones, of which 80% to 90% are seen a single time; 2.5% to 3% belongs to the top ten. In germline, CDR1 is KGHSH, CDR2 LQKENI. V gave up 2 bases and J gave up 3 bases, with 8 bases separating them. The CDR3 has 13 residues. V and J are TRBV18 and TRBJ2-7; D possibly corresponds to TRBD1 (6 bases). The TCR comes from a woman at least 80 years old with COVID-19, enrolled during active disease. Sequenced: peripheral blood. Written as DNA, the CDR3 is TGTGCCAGCTCACCAACACAGGGCTACGAGCAGTACTTC. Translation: CASSPTQGYEQYF.